This T cell receptor beta chain was captured by sequencing in a study of beta chain features in type 1 diabetes (dated by TCRdb to the late 2010s). Regarding the complete study: Mean age, gender distribution, total cell number and subset yield were not different between patients and healthy donors. A total of some 100,000,000 sorted cells were examined across all samples, and a strong correlation was observed between cell number per subset and RNA yield. In the study, recently diagnosed type 1 diabetes patients and matched healthy donors were compared on the TCRB repertoires of their sorted circulating CD4+ T cell subsets. Whereas all 30 or so donors provided naive and central memory subsets, regulatory and stem cell-like memory subsets were isolated from just 8 patients and roughly 8 healthy donors. Here is what the overall study found, with its caveats: Because the HLA sub-analyses included only small numbers of individuals, any influence of HLA type on TCRB rearrangement was left unresolved. At VDJ recombination sites, patients with type 1 diabetes made fewer insertions and deleted more nucleotides, a pattern implying thymic rearrangement abnormalities. PCR may preferentially amplify shorter templates, but because patient and control samples were amplified and corrected together, any resulting skew would affect both groups equally. The naive, central memory and regulatory TCRB repertoires appeared to resemble one another more closely among patients than among healthy donors. Sequencing cDNA rather than genomic DNA could over-represent highly expressing activated cells, although activation and CD3 levels did not differ between groups. In all four CD4+ subsets, TCRB CDR3 length was moderately but significantly shorter in type 1 diabetes patients.

The entire amount of isolated RNA was reverse transcribed using the High Capacity cDNA Reverse Transcription Kit, so the sequenced TCRB transcripts were expressed ones. Deep immunoSEQ sequencing was performed on naive, central memory and regulatory T cell samples, with an average of approximately 3.9 million total reads per sample. Sorted cells were lysed in RLT buffer, and RNA was extracted using DNase-treated RNeasy Micro or Mini kits according to cell number. Each cell subset was processed separately to prevent cross-contamination, with patient and healthy donor samples processed together. The immunoSEQ multiplex PCR was used to amplify TCRB sequences from cDNA, yielding 87-bp fragments that span the CDR3 region. Amplicons were sequenced on the Illumina HiSeq platform. The study's processing was this. PCR bias was corrected computationally using synthetic template baselines, and reads within Hamming distance 2 were collapsed, with unmergeable singletons discarded. By aligning reads against IMGT, V, D and J genes, CDR3 length, and insertions or deletions at six rearrangement sites were assigned. Clonotype counts were normalized to sorted cell number within each subset before computing true diversity and Gini coefficients with the tcR R package. The overlap coefficient, calculated on TCRB nucleotide sequences, was used to quantify repertoire sharing. Out-of-frame TCRB sequences from naive cells were analyzed to stand in for the pre-selection repertoire. As stored in TCRdb, this immuneACCESS dataset retains in-frame rearrangements with V and J assigned. A fraction of the clones does not appear; measured against another copy, unresolved V genes explain less than half of the discrepancy, and the remainder lacks a known reason. V and J calls plus clone size are reproduced from that table; the DNA served to infer D and trimming. The sample table holds about 260,000 clones, of which 24% were seen once. Around 0.012% of the sample comes from the top ten.

Relative to germline, V is 1 base shorter and J is 9 bases shorter, with 13 bases between their ends. Per the germline V gene (reference sequence), GTSNPN is the CDR1 and SVGIG is the CDR2. Including cysteine and phenylalanine, the CDR3 has 13 amino acids. Only the CDR3 portion is preserved as DNA: 39 bases, with reading frame beginning at the first base. From each donor, a single peripheral blood sample of about 116 mL on average was drawn into heparinised tubes. A BD FACSAria II and a panel including CD45RO, CCR7, CD25, CD127, CD95 and CD27 were used to sort naive, central memory, regulatory and stem cell-like memory CD4+ T cells. A purity above 95% was achieved for all sorted populations. Right away, PBMCs were isolated by Lymphoprep density gradient centrifugation and were stained directly, with no culture step. So that batch effects would be minimized, each experiment stained and sorted samples in pairs, pairing one healthy donor with one patient.

This clone has more than one count but fewer than ten. Its antigen remains unidentified. No much larger clone exists at a distance of one base, and base qualities are not known. The sequence derives from a woman aged 25 to 45 with type 1 diabetes. The chain is encoded by TRBV30 joined to TRBJ1-5, with no reliable assignment of the D segment. Source material: naive CD4+ T cells from blood. The sample's cell subset or site label, decoded: true naive CD4+ T cells. The encoded CDR3 is CAWSGAPAGPQHF. The nucleotides are TGTGCCTGGAGTGGCGCTCCCGCGGGGCCCCAGCATTTT.